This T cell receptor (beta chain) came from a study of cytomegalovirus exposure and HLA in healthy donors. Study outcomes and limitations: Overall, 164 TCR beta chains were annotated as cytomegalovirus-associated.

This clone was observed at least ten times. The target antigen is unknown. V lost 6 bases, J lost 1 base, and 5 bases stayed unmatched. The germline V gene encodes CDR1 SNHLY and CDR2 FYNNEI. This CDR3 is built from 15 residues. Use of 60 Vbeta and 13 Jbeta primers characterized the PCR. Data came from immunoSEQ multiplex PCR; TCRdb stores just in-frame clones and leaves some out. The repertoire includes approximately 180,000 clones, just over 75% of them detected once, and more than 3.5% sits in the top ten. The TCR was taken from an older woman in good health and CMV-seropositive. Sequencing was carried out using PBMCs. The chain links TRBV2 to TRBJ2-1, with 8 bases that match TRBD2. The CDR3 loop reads CASRRTSGSYNEQFF. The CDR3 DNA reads TGTGCCAGCAGGCGTACTAGCGGATCCTACAATGAGCAGTTCTTC.